Below are 16 T cell receptor beta chains sequenced from a single sample in a study of T cell changes during pregnancy in multiple sclerosis. Here immunoSEQ multiplex PCR was the method, and the copy in TCRdb shows in-frame clones only, minus some. Of about 59,000 clones in the sample, roughly 92% were seen once. Source: CD8+ T cells from peripheral blood mononuclear cells, taken in the third trimester of pregnancy. These receptors originate from a female donor with multiple sclerosis, enrolled in a pregnancy study.

This sequence joins TRBV5-1 and TRBJ2-3, with D possibly TRBD2 on 5 matching bases. The CDR3 totals 15 residues. CDR1 SGHRS and CDR2 YFSETQ come from the germline V gene. V gave up 4 bases and J gave up 2 bases, with 14 bases separating them. The CDR3 region has the DNA TGCGCCAGCAGCCCGGAGGCCTATGACACAGATACGCAGTATTTT. This encodes CASSPEAYDTDTQYF.

Note on this clone: Other DNA sequences within the sample encode an identical CDR3. This rearrangement joins TRBV19 to TRBJ2-7, with 8 bases fitting TRBD1. The V gene end was trimmed by 3 bases and the J gene end by 3 bases; junction bases not matched to a gene: 7. The CDR3 consists of 15 residues. Germline CDR1 and CDR2: LNHDA and SQIVND (reference sequence). The CDR3 protein is CASSIGQGAFYEQYF. In DNA form, the CDR3 reads TGTGCCAGTAGTATCGGGCAGGGGGCCTTCTACGAGCAGTACTTC.

The chain links TRBV7-9 to TRBJ2-2; tentatively, D is TRBD2 (5 bases). Germline CDR1 and CDR2: SEHNR and FQNEAQ (reference sequence). The V gene lost 3 bases and the J gene lost 4 bases, with 9 bases spanning the gap. The CDR3 totals 14 residues. CDR3 sequence: CASSFGESTGELFF. For the CDR3, the DNA is TGTGCCAGCAGCTTTGGGGAGTCCACCGGGGAGCTGTTTTTT.

This sequence joins TRBV5-5 and TRBJ1-1, with 11 bases that match TRBD1. This CDR3 contains 15 residues. V lost 4 bases to trimming and J lost 5 bases; unmatched junction nucleotides: 7. Germline V CDR1 and CDR2: SGHKS, YYEKEE (reference sequence). CDR3 DNA sequence: TGTGCCAGCAGCCCGGGGACAGGGGGTCGGACTGAAGCTTTCTTT. Its translation: CASSPGTGGRTEAFF.

The chain employs TRBV5-8 and TRBJ2-7, with unresolved D. The V and J ends lost 0 bases and 2 bases respectively, with 12 bases between them. Germline-derived CDR1 and CDR2 are SGHTS and YDEGEE. The CDR3 is 15 amino acids. CDR3 nucleotide sequence: TGTGCCAGCAGCTTGGTTGCCAGTGGCCCCTACGAGCAGTACTTC. Translating gives CASSLVASGPYEQYF.

The CDR3 protein is CASSHGTSGSYEQYF. In DNA, the CDR3 is TGCGCCAGCAGCCATGGGACTAGCGGCTCCTACGAGCAGTACTTC. The rearrangement links TRBV4-1 to TRBJ2-7; 11 bases align to TRBD2. The J segment lost 0 bases and the V segment lost 3 bases, leaving 1 base of the junction unmatched. This CDR3 is built from 15 residues. The germline V gene has CDR1 MGHRA and CDR2 YSYEKL.

The V call is TRBV11-2, the J call TRBJ2-3; 11 bases fit TRBD1. V lost 5 bases to trimming and J lost 1 base; unmatched junction nucleotides: 5. Looked up from germline, CDR1 is SGHAT and CDR2 is FQNNGV. This CDR3 contains 16 residues. The CDR3 sequence: CASSASGQGGTDTQYF. Written as DNA, the CDR3 is TGTGCCAGCAGCGCTTCGGGACAGGGGGGCACAGATACGCAGTATTTT.

The chain uses TRBV6-1 and TRBJ1-1, with D unclear. The CDR3 is 14 amino acids. The ends were cut back, 4 bases at V and 0 bases at J, with 9 bases in the middle. CDR1 MNHNS and CDR2 SASEGT come from the germline V gene. The CDR3 DNA follows: TGTGCCAGCAGTGTGTTTAGTATGAACACTGAAGCTTTCTTT. Translated, it gives CASSVFSMNTEAFF.

The V call is TRBV6-4, the J call TRBJ2-2; 8 bases fit TRBD1. The J segment lost 7 bases and the V segment lost 6 bases, leaving 7 bases of the junction unmatched. The CDR3 consists of 14 residues. Germline V gives CDR1 MRHNA, CDR2 SNTAGT. The chain's CDR3 is CASREDRENGELFF. The CDR3 DNA reads as TGTGCCAGCAGGGAGGACAGGGAGAACGGGGAGCTGTTTTTT.

The CDR3 here is CASSRDRGLTDTQYF. In nucleotides, the CDR3 is TGTGCCAGTAGCCGGGACAGGGGGTTGACAGATACGCAGTATTTT. The V call is TRBV19, the J call TRBJ2-3, with 11 bases that match TRBD1. The V gene's germline CDR1 is LNHDA and CDR2 SQIVND (reference sequence). Trimming took 6 bases from V and 3 from J; bases not matched to a gene: 5. CDR3 length: 15 amino acids.

This chain uses TRBV27 with TRBJ2-7; tentatively, D is TRBD2 (6 bases). Germline V gives CDR1 MNHEY, CDR2 SMNVEV (reference sequence). Deletions cut 9 bases from V and 2 bases from J, with 17 bases between. The CDR3 runs to 14 residues. In DNA, the CDR3 is TGTGCCAGGTTCCAGAGGCGGGGCCCCTACGAGCAGTACTTC. Translating gives CARFQRRGPYEQYF.

This clone was counted between two and nine times. This chain links TRBV5-1 with TRBJ1-1, with D perhaps matching TRBD1 (5 bases). This CDR3 region has 14 residues. V was clipped by 0 bases and J by 8 bases, with 14 bases between them. The germline gives CDR1 SGHRS, CDR2 YFSETQ. The CDR3 nucleotides are TGCGCCAGCAGCTTGGAAAGGTTCTGGGGCGAAGCTTTCTTT. Its translation: CASSLERFWGEAFF.

V gene TRBV6-4 combines with J gene TRBJ2-2; perhaps TRBD1 as D (5 bases). Germline V gene sequence: CDR1 MRHNA, CDR2 SNTAGT. Trimming stripped 0 bases from V and 0 bases from J, with 8 bases between. This CDR3 region has 16 residues. The DNA for the CDR3 is TGTGCCAGCAGTGACTCAGGGGCCACGAACACCGGGGAGCTGTTTTTT. This codes for CASSDSGATNTGELFF.

The genes are TRBV7-9 and TRBJ2-3; 8 bases are a match to TRBD1. This CDR3 has 15 residues. Germline CDR1 SEHNR, CDR2 FQNEAQ (reference sequence). Trimming cost V 6 bases and J 7 bases; bases outside gene matches: 12. CDR3 DNA sequence: TGTGCCAGCAGTTCCGACAGGGGATTGCCCTATACGCAGTATTTT. Protein product: CASSSDRGLPYTQYF.

The J gene is TRBJ2-7, the V gene TRBV28; perhaps TRBD1 as D (5 bases). The germline V gene encodes CDR1 MDHEN and CDR2 SYDVKM. Between the trimmed V and J ends, which lost 6 bases and 2 bases, there was a span of 17 bases. The CDR3 extends over 15 amino acids. The CDR3 DNA follows: TGTGCCAGCAGGACCTCAGGGTTCTACCCCTACGAGCAGTACTTC. Translating it yields CASRTSGFYPYEQYF.

This clone has a single count. The rearrangement joins TRBV4-3 to TRBJ2-1; the match to TRBD2 covers 9 bases. Germline V gene lookup returns CDR1 LGHNA and CDR2 YSLEER. With V trimmed by 5 bases and J by 8 bases, 13 bases remained unmatched. CDR3 length: 16 amino acids. CDR3 protein: CASSGGGGGRVHEQFF. The CDR3 DNA sequence: TGCGCCAGCAGCGGGGGTGGGGGCGGGAGGGTACATGAGCAGTTCTTC.